This T cell receptor beta chain was profiled in a study of blood T cell repertoires in COVID-19. The wider study: Samples taken during acute and convalescent COVID-19 were collected in the United States, Italy and Spain. PBMCs, B-cell-depleted T cells, or T cells provided the cDNA or gDNA that made up the material.

The authors' processing: From reference gene primer amplification, estimates of nucleated cell counts were derived. Here immunoSEQ multiplex PCR was the method, and the copy in TCRdb shows in-frame clones only, minus some. The V and J calls and the clone size are those of that table, but D and trimming were determined from the DNA. This table holds 150,000 to 200,000 clones, more than 80% found once. This receptor was obtained from a human donor in a cohort sampled during active COVID-19. The sequencing sample was made of peripheral blood.

CDR3 bases: TGTGCCAGCAGCGTAGGGGGCACAGCGGGGGGACTCAATGAGCAGTTCTTC. As protein: CASSVGGTAGGLNEQFF. V gene TRBV9 combines with J gene TRBJ2-1; 9 bases match TRBD2. Germline V lookup: CDR1 SGDLS, CDR2 YYNGEE. With V trimmed by 0 bases and J by 6 bases, 10 bases remained unmatched. This CDR3 is 17 amino acids long. Full variable domain (remainder filled in from reference TRBV9 and TRBJ2-1): DSGVTQTPKHLITATGQRVTLRCSPRSGDLSVYWYQQSLDQGLQFLIQYYNGEERAKGNILERFSAQQFPDLHSELNLSSLELGDSALYFCASSVGGTAGGLNEQFFGPGTRLTVL.